Each of the 31 T cell receptor beta chains below was sequenced from the same sample in a study of radiotherapy plus CTLA-4 blockade in lung cancer. Method: immunoSEQ multiplex PCR; TCRdb's copy keeps in-frame clones and lacks some. The top ten clones hold around 15% of a sample with about 15,000 clones, 70% to 90% of them seen once. The source material was peripheral blood, sampled from a patient treated with radiotherapy plus ipilimumab. The receptor set was obtained from a human donor with non-small cell lung cancer that progressed on radiotherapy plus ipilimumab. Some clones in this sample may be carry-over from other donors' samples.

The chain couples TRBV10-1 to TRBJ2-5, with TRBD2 matching 8 bases. The CDR3 consists of 15 residues. The V gene end was trimmed by 3 bases and the J gene end by 2 bases; junction bases not matched to a gene: 5. In germline, CDR1 is WNHNN, CDR2 SYGVQD (reference sequence). In DNA, the CDR3 is TGCGCCAGCAGTGATTTCGGCGGGGGGCAAGAGACCCAGTACTTC. It yields the protein CASSDFGGGQETQYF.

V is TRBV14 and J is TRBJ1-3, with 8 nucleotides matching TRBD1. CDR1 is SGHDN, CDR2 FVKESK, per germline. There are 17 residues in the CDR3. Trimming at V came to 3 bases and at J to 3 bases, leaving 10 bases not matched to a gene. CDR3 coding DNA: TGTGCCAGCAGCCAGGACGCACAGGGGGAGATTGGAAACACCATATATTTT. Translation: CASSQDAQGEIGNTIYF. The full variable domain, rest sourced from reference TRBV14 and TRBJ1-3, is EAGVTQFPSHSVIEKGQTVTLRCDPISGHDNLYWYRRVMGKEIKFLLHFVKESKQDESGMPNNRFLAERTGGTYSTLKVQPAELEDSGVYFCASSQDAQGEIGNTIYFGEGSWLTVV.

V and J are TRBV6-4 and TRBJ2-2; TRBD2 agrees at 14 bases. CDR1 is MRHNA, CDR2 SNTAGT, per germline. With 6 bases clipped from V and 0 bases from J, the junction kept 6 bases outside the gene matches. The CDR3 has 18 residues. DNA for the CDR3: TGTGCCAGCAGCCGACTAGCGGGAGGGGCATCGAACACCGGGGAGCTGTTTTTT. It is translated as CASSRLAGGASNTGELFF.

The chain combines TRBV7-2 with TRBJ1-6; 7 bases agree with TRBD1. The CDR3 is made up of 15 amino acids. J was trimmed by 6 bases and V by 4 bases; bases with no gene match: 6. Looked up from germline, CDR1 is SGHTA and CDR2 is FQGNSA. CDR3: CASSSVGQSNSPLHF. The CDR3 nucleotides are TGTGCCAGCAGCTCAGTGGGACAGTCTAATTCACCCCTCCACTTT.

The table lists this clone with a count of one. The genes are TRBV2 and TRBJ2-3; possibly TRBD2 for D (5 bases). The CDR3 is 12 residues long. Germline lookup yields CDR1 SNHLY and CDR2 FYNNEI. Trimming cost V 6 bases and J 5 bases, with 9 bases left between them. This CDR3 is CASRRAGDTQYF. CDR3 bases: TGTGCCAGCAGGAGGGCGGGAGATACGCAGTATTTT.

This clone occurred once. The chain links TRBV30 to TRBJ1-4, with D perhaps matching TRBD1 (5 bases). The CDR3 has 13 amino acids. From germline, CDR1 is GTSNPN and CDR2 SVGIG (reference sequence). V was pared by 2 bases and J by 6 bases, with 10 bases between. The DNA for the CDR3 is TGTGCCTGGAGTCAGGGAACGCATGAAAAACTGTTTTTT. Encoded protein: CAWSQGTHEKLFF. Complete variable domain (other parts from reference TRBV30 and TRBJ1-4): SQTIHQWPATLVQPVGSPLSLECTVEGTSNPNLYWYRQAAGRGLQLLFYSVGIGQISSEVPQNLSASRPQDRQFILSSKKLLLSDSGFYLCAWSQGTHEKLFFGSGTQLSVL.

The chain uses TRBV11-2 and TRBJ1-5; no firm D call. The CDR3 covers 15 residues. V shed 3 bases and J shed 0 bases, with 9 bases lying between them. Germline V gene lookup returns CDR1 SGHAT and CDR2 FQNNGV. CDR3 nucleotide sequence: TGTGCCAGCAGCTTCTGGGGAGATAGCAATCAGCCCCAGCATTTT. This translates into CASSFWGDSNQPQHF. The full variable domain, completed using reference TRBV11-2 and TRBJ1-5, is EAGVAQSPRYKIIEKRQSVAFWCNPISGHATLYWYQQILGQGPKLLIQFQNNGVVDDSQLPKDRFSAERLKGVDSTLKIQPAKLEDSAVYLCASSFWGDSNQPQHFGDGTRLSIL.

This rearrangement joins TRBV10-3 to TRBJ2-5; D is unresolved. Per germline, CDR1 ENHRY and CDR2 SYGVKD. The V and J ends lost 3 bases and 4 bases respectively, with 9 bases between them. There are 13 residues in the CDR3. CDR3 protein: CAISDGYRETQYF. In DNA form, the CDR3 reads TGTGCCATCAGTGATGGGTACAGAGAGACCCAGTACTTC.

CDR3 nucleotide sequence: TGTGCCATCAGTGAGTCTGCTAGCGGGGGCTACAATGAGCAGTTCTTC. Encoded protein: CAISESASGGYNEQFF. V usage is TRBV10-3 and J usage is TRBJ2-1; 10 positions agree with TRBD2. The trim removed 0 bases at V and 3 bases at J, leaving 2 bases unmatched. This CDR3 spans 16 amino acids. The germline CDR1 and CDR2 sequences are ENHRY and SYGVKD.

For the CDR3, the DNA is TGTGCCACCCAGGACACCTACAATGAGCAGTTCTTC. Amino acids: CATQDTYNEQFF. The V call is TRBV15, the J call TRBJ2-1; D is possibly TRBD1 (5 bases). Germline CDR1 reads LNHNV; CDR2 reads YYDKDF (reference sequence). The germline V and J ends were trimmed by 8 bases and 2 bases, with 7 bases remaining between them. CDR3 length equals 12 residues.

The chain carries TRBV5-1 and TRBJ2-4, with D maybe TRBD1 (5 bases). The V and J ends lost 4 bases and 7 bases respectively, with 12 bases between them. The CDR3 consists of 13 residues. Per germline, CDR1 SGHRS and CDR2 YFSETQ. The CDR3 region has the DNA TGCGCCAGCAGCGACACGACAGATAACATTCAGTACTTC. Protein: CASSDTTDNIQYF.

The gene calls are TRBV11-2 and TRBJ2-1; 9 bases are shared with TRBD1. This CDR3 has 15 amino acids. Trimming took 1 base from V and 3 from J; bases not matched to a gene: 1. Germline V gives CDR1 SGHAT, CDR2 FQNNGV. For the CDR3, the DNA is TGTGCCAGCAGCTTAGGGGACAGGGTCTACAATGAGCAGTTCTTC. Amino acid sequence: CASSLGDRVYNEQFF.

This chain connects TRBV20-1 to TRBJ1-1, with no clear D. The CDR3 is made up of 11 amino acids. Trimming left V 1 base short and J 10 bases short, with 10 bases between. Germline values: CDR1 DFQATT, CDR2 SNEGSKA (reference sequence). The CDR3 DNA sequence: TGCAGTGCTAGAGCGGGAGTGGGAGCTTTCTTT. As protein: CSARAGVGAFF.

The chain joins TRBV7-3 to TRBJ2-1; 10 bases fit TRBD2. Germline-derived CDR1 and CDR2 are SGHTA and FQGTGA. V was pared by 5 bases and J by 10 bases, with 8 bases of the junction left unmatched. This CDR3 comprises 14 residues. The CDR3 protein is CASSASGGAQEQFF. Written as DNA, the CDR3 is TGTGCCAGCAGCGCGAGCGGGGGGGCACAGGAGCAGTTCTTC.

For this clone: The junction and the germline gene differ at one end; a read error may be behind it. V is TRBV19 and J is TRBJ2-7; tentatively, D is TRBD2 (6 bases). Germline loops: CDR1 LNHDA, CDR2 SQIVND (reference sequence). This CDR3 has 14 residues. The CDR3 coding sequence is TGTGCCAGTAGTATAGTCGCGGGGACCTACGAGCGGTACTTC. It yields the protein CASSIVAGTYERYF. The full variable domain, rest sourced from reference TRBV19 and TRBJ2-7, is DGGITQSPKYLFRKEGQNVTLSCEQNLNHDAMYWYRQDPGQGLRLIYYSQIVNDFQKGDIAEGYSVSREKKESFPLTVTSAQKNPTAFYLCASSIVAGTYERYFGPGTRLTVT.

The chain combines TRBV27 with TRBJ1-5, with D possibly being TRBD1 (5 bases). Looked up from germline, CDR1 is MNHEY and CDR2 is SMNVEV (reference sequence). The V end was cut by 4 bases, the J end by 10 bases, with 11 bases between. The CDR3 consists of 12 residues. The CDR3 sequence: CASSSGPEPQHF. CDR3 bases: TGTGCCAGCAGTTCAGGGCCCGAACCCCAGCATTTT.

This chain connects TRBV4-2 to TRBJ2-3; TRBD1 is a possible D gene (6 bases). CDR3 length: 14 amino acids. In germline, CDR1 is LGHNA, CDR2 YNFKEQ. The V end was cut by 4 bases, the J end by 4 bases, with 12 bases between. CDR3 sequence: CASSLVTGPDTQYF. For the CDR3, the DNA is TGTGCCAGCAGCCTTGTCACAGGGCCAGATACGCAGTATTTT.

This rearrangement joins TRBV7-2 to TRBJ1-1; 10 nucleotides agree with TRBD1. Germline CDR1 reads SGHTA; CDR2 reads FQGNSA. The CDR3 length is 16 residues. Trimming took 2 bases from V and 2 from J; bases not matched to a gene: 5. The CDR3 is CASSLFGTGVNTEAFF. DNA of the CDR3: TGTGCCAGCAGCTTATTCGGGACAGGGGTAAACACTGAAGCTTTCTTT.

The chain uses TRBV7-9 and TRBJ1-2; D gene unclear. Trimming removed 1 base from V and 0 bases from J, with 9 bases in between. Germline loops: CDR1 SEHNR, CDR2 FQNEAQ (reference sequence). The CDR3 sequence is 15 residues long. The CDR3 protein is CASSLGTSSNYGYTF. The CDR3 nucleotides read TGTGCCAGCAGCTTAGGAACATCTTCTAACTATGGCTACACCTTC.

The gene calls are TRBV30 and TRBJ1-2; 8 bases are shared with TRBD1. This CDR3 spans 13 amino acids. V was clipped by 7 bases and J by 4 bases; unmatched bases: 8. The V gene's germline CDR1 is GTSNPN and CDR2 SVGIG (reference sequence). DNA for the CDR3: TGTGCCTCTGGACAGGGAAGGGTCTATGGCTACACCTTC. The encoded protein is CASGQGRVYGYTF.

The chain is built from TRBV5-1 and TRBJ1-3; TRBD1 agrees at 7 bases. The CDR3 extends over 14 amino acids. Germline V gene lookup returns CDR1 SGHRS and CDR2 YFSETQ. Trimming cost V 2 bases and J 14 bases; bases outside gene matches: 13. The CDR3 nucleotides are TGCGCCAGCAGCTTCGAAGGCTGGGATACAGGGGTATATTTT. Protein: CASSFEGWDTGVYF.

The V gene is TRBV1, the J gene TRBJ1-2. TRBV1 is an annotated pseudogene. There are 18 residues in the CDR3. The CDR3 bases are TGCACCAGCAGCCAGAACCCTCCGACGGGAAGACCGGCCTATGGCTACACCTTC. Translated, it gives CTSSQNPPTGRPAYGYTF.

The rearrangement links TRBV5-6 to TRBJ2-3; 11 positions agree with TRBD2. The CDR3 has 17 residues. The germline V gene encodes CDR1 SGHDT and CDR2 YYEEEE. With V trimmed by 1 base and J by 0 bases, 4 bases remained unmatched. For the CDR3, the DNA is TGTGCCAGCAGCTTGAGGTGGACTAGCGGGAGCACAGATACGCAGTATTTT. As protein: CASSLRWTSGSTDTQYF.

The chain is built from TRBV19 and TRBJ1-2; the match to TRBD1 covers 8 bases. CDR3 length: 16 residues. Trimming cost V 3 bases and J 4 bases; bases outside gene matches: 10. Germline V gives CDR1 LNHDA, CDR2 SQIVND (reference sequence). The DNA of the CDR3 is TGTGCCAGTAGTATGGGAGGGACAGGCAGACTCTATGGCTACACCTTC. Residues: CASSMGGTGRLYGYTF.

V and J are TRBV23-1 and TRBJ2-2, with D perhaps matching TRBD2 (5 bases). TRBV23-1 is given ORF status, its function remaining uncertain. The CDR3 loop spans 14 amino acids. The V end was cut by 5 bases, the J end by 7 bases, with 14 bases between. CDR3 loop: CASSCPTGYGELFF. The CDR3 bases are TGCGCCAGCAGTTGCCCGACGGGGTACGGGGAGCTGTTTTTT.

The chain uses TRBV14 and TRBJ2-1; 7 positions agree with TRBD1. Germline values: CDR1 SGHDN, CDR2 FVKESK. V gave up 2 bases and J gave up 8 bases; unmatched junction bases: 15. The CDR3 length is 17 residues. CDR3 loop: CASSQPLEGQWNDEQFF. In DNA form, the CDR3 reads TGTGCCAGCAGCCAACCCCTTGAGGGACAGTGGAATGATGAGCAGTTCTTC.

The chain is built from TRBV5-1 and TRBJ1-2, with D tentatively TRBD1 (5 bases). V shed 4 bases and J shed 4 bases, with 17 bases lying between them. The CDR3 has 15 amino acids. CDR1 and CDR2 from the germline V gene are SGHRS and YFSETQ. This chain's CDR3 is CASSVGDGHIYGYTF. CDR3 DNA sequence: TGCGCCAGCAGCGTTGGCGACGGACATATCTATGGCTACACCTTC.

V is TRBV5-6 and J is TRBJ1-6; D is unresolved. This CDR3 has 14 amino acids. V was shortened by 2 bases and J by 9 bases, with 12 bases between the two germline ends. Germline CDR1 reads SGHDT; CDR2 reads YYEEEE. CDR3 protein: CASSFEGFGSPLHF. The CDR3 DNA is TGTGCCAGCAGCTTTGAGGGTTTCGGTTCACCCCTCCACTTT.

This chain joins TRBV9 and TRBJ1-2; 9 bases are a match to TRBD1. Germline-derived CDR1 and CDR2 are SGDLS and YYNGEE. The trim removed 4 bases at V and 8 bases at J, leaving 6 bases unmatched. The CDR3 sequence is 13 residues long. CDR3 amino acids: CASSKGTGYGYTF. The CDR3 region has the DNA TGTGCCAGCAGCAAAGGGACAGGGTACGGCTACACCTTC.

The chain couples TRBV7-2 to TRBJ2-7, with D possibly TRBD1 on 5 matching bases. The CDR3 covers 13 residues. Germline V gene lookup returns CDR1 SGHTA and CDR2 FQGNSA. V was trimmed by 3 bases and J by 1 base, leaving 7 bases between them. CDR3 amino acids: CASSFRQSYEQYF. The CDR3 coding sequence is TGTGCCAGCAGCTTCCGACAGTCCTACGAGCAGTACTTC.

This CDR3 reads CASSQSASGPAYEQYF. DNA of the CDR3: TGTGCCAGCAGCCAGTCCGCTAGCGGGCCCGCCTACGAGCAGTACTTC. The V and J genes are TRBV7-8 and TRBJ2-7; 8 bases match TRBD2. The length of the CDR3 is 16 residues. V lost 5 bases, J lost 2 bases, and 11 bases stayed unmatched. Germline CDR1 SGHVS, CDR2 FQNEAQ.